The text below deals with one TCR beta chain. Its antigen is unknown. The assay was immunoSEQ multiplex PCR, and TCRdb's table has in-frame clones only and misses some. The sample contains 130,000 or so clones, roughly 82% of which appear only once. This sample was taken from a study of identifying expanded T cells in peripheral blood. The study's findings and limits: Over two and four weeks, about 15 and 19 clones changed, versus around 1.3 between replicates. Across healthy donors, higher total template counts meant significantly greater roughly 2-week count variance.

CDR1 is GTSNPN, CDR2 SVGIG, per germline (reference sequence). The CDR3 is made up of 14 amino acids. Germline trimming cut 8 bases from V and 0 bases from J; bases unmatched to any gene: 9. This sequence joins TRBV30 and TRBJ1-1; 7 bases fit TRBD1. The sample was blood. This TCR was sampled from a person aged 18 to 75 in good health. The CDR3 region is CAITGQLMNTEAFF. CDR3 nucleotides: TGTGCCATAACGGGACAGCTCATGAACACTGAAGCTTTCTTT. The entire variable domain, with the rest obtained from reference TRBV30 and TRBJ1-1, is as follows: SQTIHQWPATLVQPVGSPLSLECTVEGTSNPNLYWYRQAAGRGLQLLFYSVGIGQISSEVPQNLSASRPQDRQFILSSKKLLLSDSGFYLCAITGQLMNTEAFFGQGTRLTVV.